This T cell receptor beta chain came from a study of cytomegalovirus exposure and HLA in healthy donors. Study information: Unique TCR beta sequences numbering about 100 million came from around 180 million T cells in an earlier analysis. Study-level points and caveats: Because they were indistinguishable, some V segments, including TRBV6-2 and TRBV6-3, were excluded. Association of a missense DCLRE1C variant with TCR beta V- and J-gene trimming was reported in a later analysis.

In the case of this clone: Its specificity is unknown.

The CDR3 spans 15 residues. Germline values: CDR1 SGHDN, CDR2 FVKESK. V lost 1 base, J lost 4 bases, and 12 bases lay in between. The primer mix had 60 Vbeta and 13 Jbeta primers. The protocol was immunoSEQ multiplex PCR, while the TCRdb copy is restricted to in-frame clones and leaves out a portion. There are 130,000 or so clones in the sample; around two thirds occur only once, and less than 9% lies in the top ten. This sequence was found in a woman between 40 and 55 years old in good health and CMV-seropositive. Sequenced sample: PBMCs. This chain links TRBV14 with TRBJ2-3; D perhaps matches TRBD2 (6 bases). The DNA of the CDR3 is TGTGCCAGCAGCCAAGGTCTAGCGAATTCAGATACGCAGTATTTT. Translating it yields CASSQGLANSDTQYF.